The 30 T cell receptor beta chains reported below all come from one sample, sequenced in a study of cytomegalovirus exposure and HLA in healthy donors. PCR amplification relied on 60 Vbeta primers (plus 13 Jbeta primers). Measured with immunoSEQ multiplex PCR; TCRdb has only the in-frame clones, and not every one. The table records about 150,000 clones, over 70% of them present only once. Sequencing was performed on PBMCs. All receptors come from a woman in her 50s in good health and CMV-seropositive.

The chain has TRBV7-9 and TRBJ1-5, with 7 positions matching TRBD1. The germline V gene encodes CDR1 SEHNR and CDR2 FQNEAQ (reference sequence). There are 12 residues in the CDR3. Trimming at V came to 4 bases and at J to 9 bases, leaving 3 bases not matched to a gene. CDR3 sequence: CASSYGDRPQHF. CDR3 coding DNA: TGTGCCAGCAGCTACGGGGACAGGCCCCAGCATTTT.

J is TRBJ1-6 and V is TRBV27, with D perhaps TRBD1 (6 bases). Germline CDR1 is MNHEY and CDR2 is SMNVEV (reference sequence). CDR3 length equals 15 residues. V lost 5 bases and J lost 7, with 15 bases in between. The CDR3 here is CASSVQGLENSPLHF. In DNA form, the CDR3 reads TGTGCCAGCAGTGTCCAGGGGTTGGAAAATTCACCCCTCCACTTT.

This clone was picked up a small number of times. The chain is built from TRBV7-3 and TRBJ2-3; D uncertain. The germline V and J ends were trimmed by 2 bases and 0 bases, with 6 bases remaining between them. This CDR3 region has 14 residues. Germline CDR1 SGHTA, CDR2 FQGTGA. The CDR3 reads CASSLQSSTDTQYF. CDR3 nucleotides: TGTGCCAGCAGCTTACAGTCTAGCACAGATACGCAGTATTTT.

CDR3 sequence (DNA): TGTGCCAGCAGCCTTCGAGCTTCCCATGGCTACACCTTC. Its translation: CASSLRASHGYTF. This chain uses TRBV11-3 with TRBJ1-2; D unclear. From germline, CDR1 is SGHNT and CDR2 YENEEA. The CDR3 contains 13 residues. The V end was cut by 5 bases, the J end by 6 bases, with 13 bases between.

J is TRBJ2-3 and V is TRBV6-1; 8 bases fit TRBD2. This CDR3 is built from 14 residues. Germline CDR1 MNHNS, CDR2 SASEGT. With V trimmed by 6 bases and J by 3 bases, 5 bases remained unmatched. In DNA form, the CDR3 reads TGTGCCAGCAGAATAGCGGGAAGGACAGATACGCAGTATTTT. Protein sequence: CASRIAGRTDTQYF.

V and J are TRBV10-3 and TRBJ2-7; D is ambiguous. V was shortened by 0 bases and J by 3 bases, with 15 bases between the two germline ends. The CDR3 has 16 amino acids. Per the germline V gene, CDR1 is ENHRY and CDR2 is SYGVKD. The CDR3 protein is CAISESTSNRVYEQYF. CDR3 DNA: TGTGCCATCAGTGAGTCGACTTCAAACCGGGTCTACGAGCAGTACTTC.

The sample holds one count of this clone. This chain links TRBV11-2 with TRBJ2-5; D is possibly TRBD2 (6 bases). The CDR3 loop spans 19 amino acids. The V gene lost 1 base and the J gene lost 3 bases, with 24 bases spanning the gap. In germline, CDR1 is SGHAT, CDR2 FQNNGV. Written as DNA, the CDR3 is TGTGCCAGCAGCTTAGTTGGGGCGGGGCGATCCTTGGGTGAAGAGACCCAGTACTTC. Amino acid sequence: CASSLVGAGRSLGEETQYF.

The CDR3 nucleotides are TGTGCCTGGAGTACTAGGGATAGTCAGCCCCAGCATTTT. Translating it yields CAWSTRDSQPQHF. This sequence joins TRBV30 and TRBJ1-5, with no clear D. V was pared by 2 bases and J by 6 bases, with 11 bases between. The CDR3 spans 13 residues. The V gene's germline CDR1 is GTSNPN and CDR2 SVGIG (reference sequence).

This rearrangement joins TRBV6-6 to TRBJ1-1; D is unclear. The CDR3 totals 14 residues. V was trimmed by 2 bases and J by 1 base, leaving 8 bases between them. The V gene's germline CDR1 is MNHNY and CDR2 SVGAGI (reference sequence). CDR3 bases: TGTGCCAGCAGTTACCCGGAGACGAACACTGAAGCTTTCTTT. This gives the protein CASSYPETNTEAFF.

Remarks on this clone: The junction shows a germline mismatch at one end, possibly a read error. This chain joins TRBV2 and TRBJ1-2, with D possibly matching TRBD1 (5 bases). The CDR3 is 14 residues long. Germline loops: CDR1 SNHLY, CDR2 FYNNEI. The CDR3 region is CASREGHGNYGYTF. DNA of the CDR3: TGTGCCAGCAGAGAAGGACACGGAAACTATGGCTACACCTTC.

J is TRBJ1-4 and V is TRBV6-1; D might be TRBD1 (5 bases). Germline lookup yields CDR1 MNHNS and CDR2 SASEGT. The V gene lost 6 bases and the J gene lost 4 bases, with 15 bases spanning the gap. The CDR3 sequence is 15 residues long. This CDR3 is CASRPQDRSNEKLFF. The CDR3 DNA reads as TGTGCCAGCAGGCCCCAAGACAGAAGTAATGAAAAACTGTTTTTT.

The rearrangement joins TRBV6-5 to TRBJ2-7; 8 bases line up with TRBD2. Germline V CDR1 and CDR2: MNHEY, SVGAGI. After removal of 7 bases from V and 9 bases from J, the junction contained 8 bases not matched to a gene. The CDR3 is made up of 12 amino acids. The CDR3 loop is CASMAGGSGQYF. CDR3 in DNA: TGTGCCAGCATGGCGGGAGGCAGCGGGCAGTACTTC.

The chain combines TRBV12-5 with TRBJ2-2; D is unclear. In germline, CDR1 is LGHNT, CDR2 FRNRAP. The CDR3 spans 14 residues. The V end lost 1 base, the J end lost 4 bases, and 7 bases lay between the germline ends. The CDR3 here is CASGLATGTGELFF. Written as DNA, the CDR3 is TGTGCTAGTGGTTTGGCAACGGGCACCGGGGAGCTGTTTTTT. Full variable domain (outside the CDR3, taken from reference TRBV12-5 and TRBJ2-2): DARVTQTPRHKVTEMGQEVTMRCQPILGHNTVFWYRQTMMQGLELLAYFRNRAPLDDSGMPKDRFSAEMPDATLATLKIQPSEPRDSAVYFCASGLATGTGELFFGEGSRLTVL.

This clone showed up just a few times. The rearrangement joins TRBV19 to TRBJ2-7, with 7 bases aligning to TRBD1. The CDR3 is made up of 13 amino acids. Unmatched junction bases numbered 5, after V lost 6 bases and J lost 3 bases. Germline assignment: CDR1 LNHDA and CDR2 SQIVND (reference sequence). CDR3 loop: CASSFGTVYEQYF. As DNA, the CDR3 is TGTGCCAGTAGCTTTGGGACAGTCTACGAGCAGTACTTC.

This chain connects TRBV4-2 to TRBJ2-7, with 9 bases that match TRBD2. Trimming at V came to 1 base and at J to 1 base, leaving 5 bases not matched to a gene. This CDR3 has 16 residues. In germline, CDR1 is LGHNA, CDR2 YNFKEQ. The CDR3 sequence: CASSQVFAGGSYEQYF. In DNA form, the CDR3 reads TGTGCCAGCAGCCAAGTTTTTGCGGGAGGGTCCTACGAGCAGTACTTC.

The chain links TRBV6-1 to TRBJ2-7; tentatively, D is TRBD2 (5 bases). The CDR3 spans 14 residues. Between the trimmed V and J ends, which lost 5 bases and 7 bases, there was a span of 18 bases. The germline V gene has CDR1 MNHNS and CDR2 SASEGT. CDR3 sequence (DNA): TGTGCCAGCAGTTCCGCGGGCCCCCACTTGGAGCAGTACTTC. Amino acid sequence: CASSSAGPHLEQYF.

The CDR3 DNA follows: TGTGCCAGCAGCGCTGGGGCCTCCTACGAGCAGTACTTC. It translates to CASSAGASYEQYF. The V call is TRBV11-3, the J call TRBJ2-7; weak D call: TRBD1 (5 bases). The CDR3 contains 13 residues. Germline V gene data show CDR1 as SGHNT and CDR2 as YENEEA. Trimming cost V 5 bases and J 0 bases, with 8 bases left between them.

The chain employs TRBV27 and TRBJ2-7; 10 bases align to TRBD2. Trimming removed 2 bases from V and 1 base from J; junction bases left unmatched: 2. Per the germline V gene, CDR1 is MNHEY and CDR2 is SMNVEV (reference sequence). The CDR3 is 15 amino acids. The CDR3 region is CASSLLAGDSYEQYF. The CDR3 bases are TGTGCCAGCAGTTTACTAGCGGGAGATTCCTACGAGCAGTACTTC.

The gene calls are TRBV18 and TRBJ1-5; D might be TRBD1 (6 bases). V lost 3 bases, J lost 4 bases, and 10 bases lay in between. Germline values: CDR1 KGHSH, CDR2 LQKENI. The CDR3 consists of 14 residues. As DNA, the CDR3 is TGTGCCAGCTCACCGGGGGGGCGAAATCAGCCCCAGCATTTT. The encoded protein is CASSPGGRNQPQHF.

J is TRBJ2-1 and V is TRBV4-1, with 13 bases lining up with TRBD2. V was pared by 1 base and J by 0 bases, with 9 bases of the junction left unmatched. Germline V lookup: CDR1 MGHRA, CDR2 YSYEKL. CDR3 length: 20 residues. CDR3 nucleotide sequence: TGCGCCAGCAGCCAAGGGCCTTGGACTAGCGGGAGTTTCTCCTACAATGAGCAGTTCTTC. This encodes CASSQGPWTSGSFSYNEQFF.

CDR3 residues: CASSLAGTSYGATQYF. The CDR3 bases are TGTGCCAGCAGCTTAGCAGGGACTAGTTATGGAGCTACGCAGTATTTT. This rearrangement joins TRBV7-2 to TRBJ2-3; 8 positions match TRBD2. The CDR3 extends over 16 amino acids. The V and J ends lost 0 bases and 8 bases, in that order; junction bases with no gene match: 10. The germline V gene encodes CDR1 SGHTA and CDR2 FQGNSA.

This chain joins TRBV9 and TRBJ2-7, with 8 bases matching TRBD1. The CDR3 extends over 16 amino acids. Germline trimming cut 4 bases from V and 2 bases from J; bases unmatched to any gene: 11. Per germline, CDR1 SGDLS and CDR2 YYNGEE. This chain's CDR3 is CASSPYPGQAAYEQYF. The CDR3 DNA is TGTGCCAGCAGCCCTTATCCGGGACAGGCCGCCTACGAGCAGTACTTC.

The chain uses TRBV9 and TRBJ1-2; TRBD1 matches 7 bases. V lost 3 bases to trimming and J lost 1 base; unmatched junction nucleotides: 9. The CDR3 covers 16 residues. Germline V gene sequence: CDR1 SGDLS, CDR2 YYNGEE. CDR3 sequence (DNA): TGTGCCAGCAGCGAAACCGGGACAGCTATTAACTATGGCTACACCTTC. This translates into CASSETGTAINYGYTF.

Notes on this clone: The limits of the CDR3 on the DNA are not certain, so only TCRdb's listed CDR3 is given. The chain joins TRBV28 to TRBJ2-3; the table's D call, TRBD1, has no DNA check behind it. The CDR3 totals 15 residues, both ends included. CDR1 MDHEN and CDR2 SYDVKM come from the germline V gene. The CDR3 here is CASSFGSGPTDTQYF.

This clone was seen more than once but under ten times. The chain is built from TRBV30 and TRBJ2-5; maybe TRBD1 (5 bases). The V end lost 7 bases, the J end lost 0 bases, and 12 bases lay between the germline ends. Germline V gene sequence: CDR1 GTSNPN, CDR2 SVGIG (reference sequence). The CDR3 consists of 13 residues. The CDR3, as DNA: TGTGCCTACTCCACAGGCTACCAAGAGACCCAGTACTTC. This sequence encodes CAYSTGYQETQYF.

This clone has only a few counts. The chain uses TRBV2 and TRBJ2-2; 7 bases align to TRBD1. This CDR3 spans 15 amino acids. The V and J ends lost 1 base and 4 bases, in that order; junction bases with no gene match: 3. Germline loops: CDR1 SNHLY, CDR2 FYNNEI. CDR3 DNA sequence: TGTGCCAGCAGTGAAGAGGGGGCGGTCACCGGGGAGCTGTTTTTT. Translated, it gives CASSEEGAVTGELFF.

CDR3 protein: CASSEVPGSTYEQYF. CDR3 nucleotides: TGTGCCAGCAGCGAGGTTCCGGGATCCACCTACGAGCAGTACTTC. The chain is built from TRBV5-6 and TRBJ2-5, with a tentative D call TRBD2 (5 bases). The DNA end lines up better with TRBJ2-7; the J call may be wrong. CDR1 SGHDT and CDR2 YYEEEE come from the germline V gene. CDR3 size: 15 residues.

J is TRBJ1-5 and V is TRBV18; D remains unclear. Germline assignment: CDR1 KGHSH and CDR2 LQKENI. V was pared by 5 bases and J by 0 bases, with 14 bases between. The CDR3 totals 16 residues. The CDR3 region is CASSWGDKYSNQPQHF. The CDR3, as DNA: TGTGCCAGCTCATGGGGAGACAAATATAGCAATCAGCCCCAGCATTTT.

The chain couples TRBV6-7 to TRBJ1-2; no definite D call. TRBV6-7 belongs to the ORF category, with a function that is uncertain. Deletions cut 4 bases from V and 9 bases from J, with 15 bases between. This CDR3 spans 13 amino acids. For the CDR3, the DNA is TGTGCCAGCAGTTTCGTGTGGGAGTTGTGCTACACCTTC. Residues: CASSFVWELCYTF.

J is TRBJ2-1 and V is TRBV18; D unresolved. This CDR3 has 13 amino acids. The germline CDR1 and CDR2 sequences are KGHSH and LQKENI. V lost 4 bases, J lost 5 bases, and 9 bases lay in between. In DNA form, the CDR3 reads TGTGCCAGCTCACTACAGATAAACAATGAGCAGTTCTTC. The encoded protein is CASSLQINNEQFF. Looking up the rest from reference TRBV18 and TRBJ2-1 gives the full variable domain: NAGVMQNPRHLVRRRGQEARLRCSPMKGHSHVYWYRQLPEEGLKFMVYLQKENIIDESGMPKERFSAEFPKEGPSILRIQQVVRGDSAAYFCASSLQINNEQFFGPGTRLTVL.